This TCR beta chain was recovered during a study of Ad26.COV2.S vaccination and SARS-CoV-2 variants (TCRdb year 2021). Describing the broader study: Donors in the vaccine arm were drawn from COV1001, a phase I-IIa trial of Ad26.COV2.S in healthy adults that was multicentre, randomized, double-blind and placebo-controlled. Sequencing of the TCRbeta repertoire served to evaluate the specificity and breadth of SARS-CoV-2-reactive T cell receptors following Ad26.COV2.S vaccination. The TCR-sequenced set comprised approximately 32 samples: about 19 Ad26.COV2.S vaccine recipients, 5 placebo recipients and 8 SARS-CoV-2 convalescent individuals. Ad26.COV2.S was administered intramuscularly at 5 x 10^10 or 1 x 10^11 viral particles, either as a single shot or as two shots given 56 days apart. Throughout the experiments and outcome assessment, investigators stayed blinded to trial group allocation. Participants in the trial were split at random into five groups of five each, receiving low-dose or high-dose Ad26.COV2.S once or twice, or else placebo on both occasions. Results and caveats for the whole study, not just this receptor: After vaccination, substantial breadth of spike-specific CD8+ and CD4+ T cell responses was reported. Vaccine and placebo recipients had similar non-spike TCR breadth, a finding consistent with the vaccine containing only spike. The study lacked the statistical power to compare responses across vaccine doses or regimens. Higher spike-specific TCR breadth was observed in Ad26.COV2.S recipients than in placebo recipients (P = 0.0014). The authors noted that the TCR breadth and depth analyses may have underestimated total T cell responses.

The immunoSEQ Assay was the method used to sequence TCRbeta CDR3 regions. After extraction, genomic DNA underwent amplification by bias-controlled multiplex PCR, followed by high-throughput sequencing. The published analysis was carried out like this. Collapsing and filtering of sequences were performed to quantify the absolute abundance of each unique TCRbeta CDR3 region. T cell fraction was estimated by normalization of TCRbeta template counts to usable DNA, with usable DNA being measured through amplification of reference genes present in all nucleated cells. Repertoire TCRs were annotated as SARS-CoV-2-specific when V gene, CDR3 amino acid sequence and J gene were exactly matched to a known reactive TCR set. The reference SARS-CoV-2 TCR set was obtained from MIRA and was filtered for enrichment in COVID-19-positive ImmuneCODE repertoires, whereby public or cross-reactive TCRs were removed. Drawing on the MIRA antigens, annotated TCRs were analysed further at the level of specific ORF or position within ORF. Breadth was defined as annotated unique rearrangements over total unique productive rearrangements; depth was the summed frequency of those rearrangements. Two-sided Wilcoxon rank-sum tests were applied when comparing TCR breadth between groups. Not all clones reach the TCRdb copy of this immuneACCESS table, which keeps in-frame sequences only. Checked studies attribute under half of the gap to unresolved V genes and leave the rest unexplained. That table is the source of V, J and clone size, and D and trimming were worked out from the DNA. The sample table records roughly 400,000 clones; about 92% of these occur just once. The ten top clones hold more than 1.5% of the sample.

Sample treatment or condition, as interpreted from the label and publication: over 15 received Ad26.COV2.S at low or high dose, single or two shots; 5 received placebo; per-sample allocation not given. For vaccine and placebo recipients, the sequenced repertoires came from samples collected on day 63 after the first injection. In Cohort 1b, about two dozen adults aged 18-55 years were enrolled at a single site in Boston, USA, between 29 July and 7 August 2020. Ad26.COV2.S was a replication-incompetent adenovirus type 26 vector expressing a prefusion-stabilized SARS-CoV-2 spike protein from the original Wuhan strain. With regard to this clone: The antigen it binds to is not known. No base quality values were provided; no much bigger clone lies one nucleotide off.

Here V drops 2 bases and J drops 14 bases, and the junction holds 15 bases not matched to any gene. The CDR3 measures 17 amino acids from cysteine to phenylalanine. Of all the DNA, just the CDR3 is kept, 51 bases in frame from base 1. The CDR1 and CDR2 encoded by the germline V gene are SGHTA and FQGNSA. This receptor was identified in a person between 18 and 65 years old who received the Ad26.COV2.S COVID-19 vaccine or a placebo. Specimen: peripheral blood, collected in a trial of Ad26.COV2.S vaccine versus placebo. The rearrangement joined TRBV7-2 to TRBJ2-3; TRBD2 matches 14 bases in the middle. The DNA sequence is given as TGTGCCAGCAGCTTATCCGGGACTAGCGGGGGTGAGCCGTTTTGGTATTTT. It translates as CASSLSGTSGGEPFWYF.